Sequencing of this TCR beta chain was carried out in a study of T-cell reconstitution after alpha-beta-depleted transplantation in children. The TCRbeta library incorporated unique molecular identifiers. TCRdb ran MiXCR on the PCR reads and lists one entry per CDR3 protein. The table lists 190,000 or so distinct CDR3 sequences, 6.3% of them singletons. Study observations and caveats: Several hundred rapidly expanded clones from non-depleted graft cells reportedly supplied alpha-beta T cells about two months post-transplant. For some patients, TCRbeta diversity was high at day 60 because of recipient T cells and thymic progenitors that survived. A year had passed since transplant, and T-cell counts and diversity by then came mostly from newly produced T cells.

This clonotype was seen at least ten times. The antigen remains unidentified. CDR1 and CDR2 from the germline V gene are SGHRS and YFSETQ. CDR3 size: 17 residues. Losses at the gene ends were 2 bases for V and 3 bases for J; bases not matched to a gene: 8. The chain is built from TRBV5-1 and TRBJ2-3; 11 bases align to TRBD2. The starting material was PBMCs, obtained before TCRalphabeta/CD19-depleted stem cell transplant. This receptor was taken from a girl younger than two with combined immunodeficiency, due to receive a stem cell transplant. The chain's CDR3 is CASSFPPTSGRTDTQYF. CDR3 in DNA: TGCGCCAGCAGCTTTCCCCCTACTAGCGGGAGAACAGATACGCAGTATTTT.